This TCR beta chain was sequenced in a study of preoperative IRX-2 immunotherapy in early breast cancer. Trimming cost V 5 bases and J 7 bases, with 21 bases left between them. This CDR3 is built from 16 residues. Germline CDR1 SGHVS, CDR2 FNYEAQ. Treatment: preoperative locoregional IRX-2 cytokine immunotherapy. Patients received preoperative, locoregional IRX-2 cytokine immunotherapy in a phase Ib study. Profiled with immunoSEQ multiplex PCR; TCRdb holds only in-frame clones, not every one. Of about 98,000 clones listed, approximately 90% were seen once; the top ten hold approximately 2%. The sequences come from tumor tissue, collected after IRX-2 immunotherapy. V is TRBV7-6 and J is TRBJ2-1, with a tentative D call TRBD1 (6 bases). This clonotype was obtained from a human donor with breast cancer. This CDR3 is CASSHPGTLVGNEQFF. CDR3 bases: TGTGCCAGCAGCCACCCCGGGACACTAGTAGGTAATGAGCAGTTCTTC. The full variable domain, with the rest looked up from reference TRBV7-6 and TRBJ2-1, is GAGVSQSPRYKVTKRGQDVALRCDPISGHVSLYWYRQALGQGPEFLTYFNYEAQQDKSGLPNDRFSAERPEGSISTLTIQRTEQRDSAMYRCASSHPGTLVGNEQFFGPGTRLTVL.